These T cell receptor beta chains were read from a single sample in a study of shared clonotypes between healthy human individuals. Profiling relied on immunoSEQ multiplex PCR, and the TCRdb table lists in-frame clones only, not all of them. This table has 1.4 million to 1.5 million clones, roughly 96% appearing once. The sample comprised naive CD4+ T cells sorted from blood. Receptors were obtained from a man aged 25 to 40 in good health. Each CDR3 is given with its conserved first and last residue. A D gene is named only where the DNA matches it firmly.

d_gene	j_gene	v_gene	CDR3aa	CDR3nt
-	TRBJ1-1	TRBV9	CASSVANRNTEAFF	TGTGCCAGCAGCGTAGCTAACAGGAACACTGAAGCTTTCTTT
-	TRBJ2-7	TRBV2	CASSRAGASYEQYF	TGTGCCAGCTCCCGGGCAGGGGCCTCGTACGAGCAGTACTTC
TRBD1	TRBJ1-4	TRBV7-9	CASSDRQGIIREKLFF	TGTGCCAGCAGCGATAGACAGGGTATAATTAGGGAAAAACTGTTTTTT
TRBD2	TRBJ2-2	TRBV15	CATSRESRGGVTGELFF	TGTGCCACCAGCAGAGAATCCCGGGGGGGTGTCACCGGGGAGCTGTTTTTT
-	TRBJ1-5	TRBV6-1	CASSEAANQPQHF	TGTGCCAGCAGTGAAGCGGCCAATCAGCCCCAGCATTTT
TRBD1	TRBJ1-1	TRBV6-5	CASRFRDRGITEAFF	TGTGCCAGCAGATTCCGGGACAGGGGGATCACTGAAGCTTTCTTT
-	TRBJ1-2	TRBV7-9	CASSSTVGGLNYGYTF	TGTGCCAGCAGCAGTACCGTAGGAGGGCTTAACTATGGCTACACCTTC
TRBD2	TRBJ2-7	TRBV7-8	CASSSGTSAPYEQYF	TGTGCCAGCAGCTCCGGGACTAGTGCCCCCTACGAGCAGTACTTC
-	TRBJ1-5	TRBV18	CASSRDVDQPQHF	TGTGCCAGCTCACGGGACGTTGATCAGCCCCAGCATTTT
TRBD2	TRBJ2-7	TRBV7-9	CASSLGLAGGPSYEQYF	TGTGCCAGCAGCTTAGGGCTAGCGGGAGGCCCTTCCTACGAGCAGTACTTC
-	TRBJ2-7	TRBV5-1	CASSLVAGSNEQYF	TGCGCCAGCAGCTTGGTGGCAGGGTCTAACGAGCAGTACTTC
-	TRBJ2-3	TRBV9	CASSVGGGRTDTQYF	TGTGCCAGCAGCGTAGGTGGGGGGCGCACAGATACGCAGTATTTT
-	TRBJ2-5	TRBV5-6	CASRSGRREETQYF	TGTGCCAGCAGGTCGGGACGCCGGGAAGAGACCCAGTACTTC
-	TRBJ2-1	TRBV27	CASSPWVGDNEQFF	TGTGCCAGCAGTCCCTGGGTCGGAGACAATGAGCAGTTCTTC
TRBD2	TRBJ2-5	TRBV7-9	CASSLRREGGSQETQYF	TGTGCCAGCAGCTTACGGCGGGAGGGAGGGAGTCAAGAGACCCAGTACTTC
TRBD1	TRBJ2-3	TRBV11-3	CASSSGTGGFRDTQYF	TGTGCCAGCAGCTCCGGGACAGGGGGCTTTCGGGATACGCAGTATTTT
-	TRBJ1-4	TRBV5-1	CASTKSPGEKLFF	TGCGCCAGCACTAAGTCTCCGGGCGAAAAACTGTTTTTT
-	TRBJ2-1	TRBV5-4	CASSHGLFSEQFF	TGTGCCAGCAGCCACGGACTATTTAGTGAGCAGTTCTTC
-	TRBJ1-1	TRBV18	CASSSQGNTEAFF	TGTGCCAGCTCGTCACAGGGGAACACTGAAGCTTTCTTT
-	TRBJ1-2	TRBV9	CASSVAPDRNYGYTF	TGTGCCAGCAGCGTAGCTCCAGACAGAAACTATGGCTACACCTTC